The source of this T cell receptor beta chain is a study of blood T cell repertoires in COVID-19 (dated by TCRdb to about 2020). About the investigation overall: Samples covering the acute and convalescent phases of COVID-19 were provided by collaborators in the United States, Italy and Spain. The prospective study material was composed of cDNA or gDNA derived from T cells, B-cell-depleted T cells, or PBMCs. The dataset comprised deeply sampled blood TCRbeta repertoires from subjects exposed to, actively infected with, or recovered from COVID-19. The repertoires were released in a freely available public database intended as a resource for research on the immune response to SARS-CoV-2. The samples were drawn from the first 160 participants of the ongoing ImmuneRACE study and from over a thousand subjects provided by 6 global collaborators. The sample metadata nearly always contained a de-identified subject ID, COVID-19 status, age in years and sex. HLA class I and class II types, where available, came from metadata supplied by the sample provider rather than from assay-based typing. Broad study findings and their caveats: Clinical and demographic metadata were provided uncurated, with the amount varying by source and participant.

The germline V end is reduced by 5 bases and the J end by 12 bases; junction bases left unmatched: 8. The germline V gene (reference sequence) yields LNHDA for CDR1 and SQIVND for CDR2. The CDR3 starts with the cysteine, ends with the phenylalanine, and has 12 residues. Only the CDR3 part of the read is kept: 36 bases, read in frame from the first base. One collaborating source in Seattle enrolled patients during active infection and followed them longitudinally through the course of disease. The collaborating institutions used their own protocols to collect whole blood in K2EDTA tubes. Collaborator samples were shipped for TCRbeta analysis as frozen whole blood, isolated PBMCs, or DNA extracted from either sample type. This clone was found once. Its recognized antigen is unknown. No base qualities exist here, and no much larger clone lies one base off it. TCRbeta CDR3 regions were amplified from genomic DNA by means of the immunoSEQ Assay, a bias-controlled multiplex PCR. In the authors' own workflow: The number of nucleated cells in each sample was estimated by amplification of reference gene primers within the assay. To quantify the absolute abundance of each unique TCRbeta CDR3 rearrangement, sequence reads were collapsed and filtered. For each sample, productive Simpson clonality was calculated as the square root of Simpson's diversity index across productive rearrangements. As stored in TCRdb, this immuneACCESS dataset retains in-frame rearrangements with V and J assigned. A fraction of the clones does not appear; measured against another copy, unresolved V genes explain less than half of the discrepancy, and the remainder lacks a known reason. The V and J calls and clone size are taken from that table; D and trimming were inferred from the DNA. The sample profile shows about 190,000 clones; about 81% of them were found once. The ten most abundant clones make up 12% of the sample.

Rearrangement joined TRBV19 to TRBJ1-1; the central 8 bases match TRBD1. Input material: peripheral blood. This TCR came from an elderly woman with COVID-19, enrolled during active disease. The CDR3 region: CASSSGGPVPFF. The DNA is TGTGCCAGTAGTTCAGGGGGCCCCGTACCTTTCTTT.